This T cell receptor beta chain was recorded in a study of blood T cell repertoires in COVID-19. The CDR3 totals 11 residues. Germline V lookup: CDR1 KGHDR, CDR2 SFDVKD. V lost 9 bases and J lost 7, with 9 bases in between. This table comes from immunoSEQ multiplex PCR, and its TCRdb copy is limited to in-frame clones, with some not included. Of under 200,000 clones listed, almost 80% are singletons. The sample taken for sequencing was peripheral blood. The clonotype comes from a man in his fifties or sixties with active or convalescent COVID-19. This rearrangement joins TRBV24-1 to TRBJ2-1; D gene unclear. This chain's CDR3 is CATAELNEQFF. DNA for the CDR3: TGTGCCACCGCGGAGCTAAATGAGCAGTTCTTC.